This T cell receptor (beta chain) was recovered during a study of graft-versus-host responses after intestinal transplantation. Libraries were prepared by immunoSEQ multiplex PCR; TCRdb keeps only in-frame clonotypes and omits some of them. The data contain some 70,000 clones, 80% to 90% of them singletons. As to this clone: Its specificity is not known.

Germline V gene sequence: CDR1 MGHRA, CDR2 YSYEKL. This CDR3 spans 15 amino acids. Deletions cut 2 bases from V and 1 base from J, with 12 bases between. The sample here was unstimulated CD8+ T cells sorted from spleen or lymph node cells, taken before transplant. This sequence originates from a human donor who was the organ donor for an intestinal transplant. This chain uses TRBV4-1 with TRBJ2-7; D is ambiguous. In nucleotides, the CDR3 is TGCGCCAGCAGCCAAAGTACCCTTGGTTCCTACGAGCAGTACTTC. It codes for CASSQSTLGSYEQYF.